This T cell receptor beta chain emerged from a study of blood T cell repertoires in COVID-19. At the level of the study: T cells, B-cell-depleted T cells, or PBMCs provided the cDNA or gDNA that served as material.

Per the authors' pipeline: Scientists estimated how many nucleated cells there were by amplifying reference gene primers. TCRdb's table, derived via immunoSEQ multiplex PCR, lists solely in-frame clones and lacks some. Clonal size and the V and J genes are those of that table, whereas D and trimming came from the DNA. This table holds about 88,000 clones, about 88% found once. V shed 7 bases and J shed 7 bases, with 16 bases lying between them. The CDR3 has 13 amino acids. Germline loops: CDR1 GTSNPN, CDR2 SVGIG (reference sequence). The chain joins TRBV30 to TRBJ2-2; D not resolved. This receptor was identified in a woman over 75 with acute or convalescent COVID-19. Material for sequencing was peripheral blood. The CDR3 loop reads CASLLGVRGELFF. CDR3 nucleotide sequence: TGTGCCTCCCTCCTGGGCGTCCGCGGGGAGCTGTTTTTT.